This is a list of T cell receptor beta chains from one sample in a study of CD8+CD57+ T cells in acquired aplastic anemia. TCRdb re-called the reads through MiXCR, storing one row per CDR3 protein. The sample lists 260,000 or so distinct CDR3 sequences; 82% were seen once. Sequenced sample: sorted CD4+, CD8+, or CD8+CD57+ T cells (not recorded which) from PBMCs. The receptor set was obtained from a human donor with aplastic anemia. CDR3s include the opening cysteine and the closing phenylalanine or tryptophan. The D gene is left open where the match is weak. For some rows the clone size is stated as once, few or many, or as a class when expanded; others skip it.

D,size,V,length,J,DNA,CDR3
.,few,TRBV14,15,TRBJ1-6,TGTGCCAGCAGCGACAGGACAGAGCCTAATTCACCCCTCCACTTT,CASSDRTEPNSPLHF
.,.,TRBV7-8,16,TRBJ2-1,TGTGCCAGCAGCTCCGGGGTTACGGGCGGTCAGGGCTCGCAGTTCTTC,CASSSGVTGGQGSQFF
.,.,TRBV7-2,14,TRBJ1-1,TGTGCCAGCAGCTCAGGTATGTCCAGAGTTGAAGCTTTCTTT,CASSSGMSRVEAFF
.,few,TRBV2,12,TRBJ1-2,TGTGCCAGCACCTACGGGGGTTTTGGCTACACCTTC,CASTYGGFGYTF
.,.,TRBV2,17,TRBJ1-1,.,CASGGGDTDTQYFDACF
TRBD2,medium-sized,TRBV10-3,14,TRBJ2-7,TGTGCCATCAGTGAGTCTGGCGGGGGCTACGAGCAGTACTTC,CAISESGGGYEQYF
.,.,TRBV2,14,TRBJ2-6,TGTGCCAGCAGCGACTTTGACGGGGCGAACGTCCTGACTTTC,CASSDFDGANVLTF
TRBD2,many,TRBV9,15,TRBJ2-1,TGTGCCAGCAGCGTAGGTAGTAGCGGGGGGAATGAGCAGTTCTTC,CASSVGSSGGNEQFF
.,.,TRBV7-9,14,TRBJ2-4,TGTGCCAGCAGTGCTGGGGGGATCCATGAGCAGCTGTTCTTC,CASSAGGIHEQLFF
.,.,TRBV5-4,14,TRBJ2-5,TGCGCCACCAGCCAAGGCCTTGAGCAAGAGACCCAGTACTTC,CATSQGLEQETQYF
.,.,TRBV19,15,TRBJ2-1,TGTGCCAGCCACCCACCAGGTTACTCCTACAATGAGCAGTTCTTC,CASHPPGYSYNEQFF
.,.,TRBV2,16,TRBJ2-6,TGTGCCAGCAGCTTAGGGGGGATCCATGAGCCGAACTTCCTGCCATTC,CASSLGGIHEPNFLPF
.,.,TRBV7-6,16,TRBJ1-2,TGTGCCAGCAGCTCGGACAGAAACAAGCCACCCCACCACTACACCTTC,CASSSDRNKPPHHYTF
.,.,TRBV9,14,TRBJ2-3,TGTGCCAGCAGCGTAGGGGGAGATCGCACTACGCAGTATTTT,CASSVGGDRTTQYF
.,.,TRBV7-9,13,TRBJ1-2,TGTGCCAGCAGCCAAGGGGGTGGCTACGGCGCCAACTTC,CASSQGGGYGANF
.,.,TRBV9,15,TRBJ2-1,TGTGCCAGCAGTGAATACCAGAACCTATACAATGAGCAGTTCTTC,CASSEYQNLYNEQFF
.,.,TRBV7-8,16,TRBJ2-1,TGTGCCAGCAGCTTACCAAGAGGTCGGGATACGGATGAGCAGTTCTTC,CASSLPRGRDTDEQFF
TRBD1,.,TRBV7-8,13,TRBJ2-3,TGTGCCAGCAGGTACGGACAGGGCTCTAACTATGATTTT,CASRYGQGSNYDF
TRBD1,.,TRBV10-3,12,TRBJ1-1,TGTGCCATCAGGACAGGGTCAACTGAAGCTTTCTTT,CAIRTGSTEAFF
.,.,TRBV2,13,TRBJ2-3,TGCCCCAGCGGAGAGGATCACACAGATACGCAGTATTTT,CPSGEDHTDTQYF
TRBD1,.,TRBV11-3,16,TRBJ1-6,TGTGCCAGCAGCTTAGATCTGACAGGGGTTGATTCACCCCTCCACTTT,CASSLDLTGVDSPLHF
.,many,TRBV5-1,15,TRBJ2-1,TGCGCCAGCAGCGAGGAGAAACCCTACTACAATGAGCAGTTCTTC,CASSEEKPYYNEQFF
.,.,TRBV2,13,TRBJ2-5,TGTGCCACCGGGGAAGGGGCGACAGATACCCAGTACTTT,CATGEGATDTQYF
.,.,TRBV9,15,TRBJ1-1,TGTGCCAGCAGCGCATACCGGAGCTTCTACAATGAGCCTTTCTTT,CASSAYRSFYNEPFF
.,.,TRBV6-2/TRBV6-3,20,TRBJ2-2,.,CASSYPCASSFRPGSGELFF
TRBD1,.,TRBV2,14,TRBJ2-3,TGTGCCAGCAGGGTAGGGGGCAGTCACGCGCAGCAGTTTTTT,CASRVGGSHAQQFF
.,.,TRBV7-9,14,TRBJ1-6,TGTGCCAGCAGCTTGAGGGCCTACGAGCAGTACTTCCGGTTT,CASSLRAYEQYFRF
TRBD2,.,TRBV5-6,16,TRBJ2-3,TGTGCCAGCAGCTGGGGGGGGGAGGGAGGCACAGATACGCAGTATTTT,CASSWGGEGGTDTQYF
.,.,TRBV9,14,TRBJ2-3,.,CASSVGAGTHKFYF
.,few,TRBV5-4,17,TRBJ1-1,TGCGCCAGCAGTACTACAGGATGGGTGGGCGGGAACACTGAAGCTTTCTTT,CASSTTGWVGGNTEAFF
.,.,TRBV20-1,15,TRBJ2-1,TGCAGTGCTGAGAGATCGGGGATTTCCTACAATGAGCAGTTCTTC,CSAERSGISYNEQFF
.,.,TRBV9,14,TRBJ2-5,TGTGCCAGCAGCGTAGGGTCAGATACGCAGACCCTTGGCTTC,CASSVGSDTQTLGF
TRBD2,.,TRBV19,16,TRBJ2-3,TGTGCCAGTAGTCGCACTAGCGGGAGAACCACAGATACGCAGTATTTT,CASSRTSGRTTDTQYF
TRBD1,.,TRBV7-9,15,TRBJ1-1,TGTGCCAGCAGCTTAGATCGAACAGGGGACACCGAAGAGTTCTTT,CASSLDRTGDTEEFF
TRBD1,few,TRBV29-1,18,TRBJ2-6,TGCAGCGTCGAGATCACGGACAGGGGTGTGCCTGGGGCCAACGTCCTGACTTTC,CSVEITDRGVPGANVLTF
.,few,TRBV13,12,TRBJ1-1,TGTGCCAGCAGGATACCGAACACTGAAGCTTTCTTT,CASRIPNTEAFF
.,.,TRBV24-1,15,TRBJ1-1,TGTGCCACCAGTGAGGTGGGGGGGGCGAACCCCCCCGCTTTCTTT,CATSEVGGANPPAFF
.,.,TRBV7-2,15,TRBJ1-6,TGTGCCAGCAGCTTAGCGCCTTGGGGTAATTCACCCCTCCACTTT,CASSLAPWGNSPLHF
.,.,TRBV9,13,TRBJ2-1,TGTGCCAGCAGCACTTTTAACACCGGGGGGCTGTTTTTC,CASSTFNTGGLFF
TRBD1,.,TRBV2,15,TRBJ2-3,TGTGCCAGCAGCGTAGGGGGACAGGCCACAGCTGAAGCGTTCTTT,CASSVGGQATAEAFF
.,.,TRBV7-6,15,TRBJ1-5,TGTGCCAGCAGCCTAGCGGGAGCAGCCAATGAGCAGTTGCATTTT,CASSLAGAANEQLHF
.,.,TRBV15,14,TRBJ2-3,TGTGCCACCGGCAGAGGGTCAGACCCAGATACCCAGTATTTC,CATGRGSDPDTQYF
.,.,TRBV7-8,14,TRBJ2-7,TGTGCCAGCAGCCAAGATAAGCGCTCCTACGAGCAGTACTTC,CASSQDKRSYEQYF
.,few,TRBV2,13,TRBJ2-1,TGTGCCAGCAGTGATGGGGGGGCCGCGGTGCAGTTCTTC,CASSDGGAAVQFF
.,.,TRBV5-1,14,TRBJ2-7,TGCGCCAGCAGCTCCGAACACGGTGGGAACGAGCAGTACTTC,CASSSEHGGNEQYF
.,once,TRBV2,14,TRBJ2-3,TGTGCCAGCAGTGAAGCGGGAGGACGCGAACTGAAGTATTTT,CASSEAGGRELKYF
TRBD2,.,TRBV7-8,14,TRBJ2-7,TGTGCCAGCAGCTTAGCGGGACTAGCGGATGGGGCAGATTTC,CASSLAGLADGADF
.,.,TRBV5-4,16,TRBJ2-1,TGTGCCAGCAGCTTTACTGGCGGAAACGGTCAGGGTGAGCAGTTCTTC,CASSFTGGNGQGEQFF
TRBD1,.,TRBV11-2,15,TRBJ1-5,TGTGCCAGCAGCCAAGAGCGGGCAGGGGGTCAGCCCCAGCATTTT,CASSQERAGGQPQHF
.,.,TRBV9,14,TRBJ1-5,.,CASGGAKNIQYFDF
.,.,TRBV9,14,TRBJ1-6,TGTGCCAGCAGCGCTAGCGGGGGGATCAACGAGCAGTACTTT,CASSASGGINEQYF
TRBD1,.,TRBV5-1,14,TRBJ2-3,TGTGCCAGCAGCTTGGGGCAGGGGGACGGGACGCAGTATTTT,CASSLGQGDGTQYF
.,.,TRBV11-3,14,TRBJ2-3,TGTGCCAGCAGCTTAACGAGACGGGCCGATACGCAGTATTTT,CASSLTRRADTQYF
.,.,TRBV20-1,15,TRBJ2-2,TGCAGTATACCGCAGGGGGGCAGGGACACCGGGGAGCTGTTTTTT,CSIPQGGRDTGELFF
.,few,TRBV11-3,15,TRBJ2-1,TGTGCCAGCAGCTTAGATAGCAGAGCCTACAATGAGCAGTTCTTC,CASSLDSRAYNEQFF
.,.,TRBV20-1,16,TRBJ1-5,TGCAGTGCTAAAGAGCCAGGGATGTATAGCAATCAGCCCCAGCATTTT,CSAKEPGMYSNQPQHF
.,.,TRBV7-4,17,TRBJ1-5,TGTGCCAGCAGCCCGGTGGGGGCTACCGGGATCCATGAGCCCCAGCATTTT,CASSPVGATGIHEPQHF
.,.,TRBV7-9,16,TRBJ1-1,TGTGCCAGCGGCGGTACTCCCGTCGTCTTGAGCAATGAGGCTTTCTTT,CASGGTPVVLSNEAFF
.,.,TRBV9,15,TRBJ2-3,TGTGCCAGCAGCGCCGGTTCTAATGGGCTATATTTTGAGTATTTT,CASSAGSNGLYFEYF
.,.,TRBV7-9,14,TRBJ2-1,TGTGCCAGCAGCTTAGTACCCGGGGGGCTGGTTTTTGGATTC,CASSLVPGGLVFGF